The sequence of this T cell receptor beta chain was determined in a study of blood T cell repertoires in COVID-19. After removal of 4 bases from V and 3 bases from J, the junction contained 4 bases not matched to a gene. Germline V gene data show CDR1 as SGHRS and CDR2 as YFSETQ. This CDR3 comprises 14 residues. The assay was immunoSEQ multiplex PCR, and TCRdb's table has in-frame clones only and misses some. The sample lists 250,000 to 350,000 clones, more than 80% occurring once. Sequencing was performed on peripheral blood. The clonotype comes from a woman aged 50 to 60 with COVID-19, enrolled during active disease. This chain uses TRBV5-1 with TRBJ2-7, with 10 bases matching TRBD1. CDR3 nucleotides: TGCGCCAGCAGCGTCCGGGACAGGGGCTACGAGCAGTACTTC. Translated: CASSVRDRGYEQYF.